The TCR beta chain described here comes from a study of siplizumab effects on memory and regulatory T cells. As for this clone: Its antigen is not known.

Study-wide results and caveats: Unstimulated subsets accounted for the mapping of only a minor share of the clones that were alloreactive. Memory cells that were CD4+ and unstimulated gave rise to alloreactive sequences, which siplizumab significantly reduced. Naive T cells, seemingly more diverse than memory cells, seemed major alloresponse contributors. Phenotypic classification as naive or memory proved unattainable for roughly 75-97% of proliferating CD4+ or CD8+ clones.

The CDR3 has 18 residues. The assay was immunoSEQ multiplex PCR, and TCRdb's table has in-frame clones only and misses some. The profile shows about 100,000 clones, approximately 91% of them singletons. This TCR was recovered from a human donor in good health. Some clones in this sample may be carry-over from other donors' samples. The sequencing input was CD4+ T cells sorted from blood. J is TRBJ2-5 and V is TRBV21-1; TRBD1, the table's D call, lacks a check against the DNA. TRBV21-1 is labeled a pseudogene. CDR3 bases: TGTGCCAGCAGCAAAGCGAGAGCCCGGGACAGGGTTAGAGAGACCCAGTACTTC. It encodes CASSKARARDRVRETQYF.